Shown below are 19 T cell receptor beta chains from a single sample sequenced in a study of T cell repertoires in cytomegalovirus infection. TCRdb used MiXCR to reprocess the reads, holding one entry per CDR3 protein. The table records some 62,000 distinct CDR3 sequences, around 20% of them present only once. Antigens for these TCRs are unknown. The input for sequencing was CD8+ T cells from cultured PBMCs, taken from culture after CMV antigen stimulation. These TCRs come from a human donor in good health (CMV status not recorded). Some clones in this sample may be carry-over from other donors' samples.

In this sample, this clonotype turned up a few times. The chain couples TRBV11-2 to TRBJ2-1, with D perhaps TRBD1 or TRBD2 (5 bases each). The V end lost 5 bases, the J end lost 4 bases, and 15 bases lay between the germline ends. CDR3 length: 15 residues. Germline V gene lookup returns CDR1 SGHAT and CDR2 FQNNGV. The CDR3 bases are TGTGCCAGCAGCCCCGGGGCAGCGGCTTACAATGAGCAGTTCTTC. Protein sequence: CASSPGAAAYNEQFF.

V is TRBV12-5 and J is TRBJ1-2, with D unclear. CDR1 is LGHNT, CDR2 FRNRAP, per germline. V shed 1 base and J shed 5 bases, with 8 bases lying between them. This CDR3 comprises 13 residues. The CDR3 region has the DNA TGTGCTAGTGGTTTGGGAAGTTCTTATGGCTACACCTTC. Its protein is CASGLGSSYGYTF. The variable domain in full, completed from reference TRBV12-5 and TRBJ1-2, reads DARVTQTPRHKVTEMGQEVTMRCQPILGHNTVFWYRQTMMQGLELLAYFRNRAPLDDSGMPKDRFSAEMPDATLATLKIQPSEPRDSAVYFCASGLGSSYGYTFGSGTRLTVV.

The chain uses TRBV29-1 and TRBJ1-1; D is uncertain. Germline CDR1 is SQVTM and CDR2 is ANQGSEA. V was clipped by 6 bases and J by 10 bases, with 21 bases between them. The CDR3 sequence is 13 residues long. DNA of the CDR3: TGCAGCGTCTACCTTAGGGCCGTAGTTGGAGCTTTCTTT. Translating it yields CSVYLRAVVGAFF.

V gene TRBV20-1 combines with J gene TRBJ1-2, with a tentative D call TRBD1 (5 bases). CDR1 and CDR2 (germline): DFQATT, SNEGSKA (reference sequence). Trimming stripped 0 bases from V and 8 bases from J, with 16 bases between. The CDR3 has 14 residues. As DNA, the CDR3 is TGCAGTGCTAGAGACCGGGACGTCCCTAGAGGCTACACCTTC. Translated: CSARDRDVPRGYTF.

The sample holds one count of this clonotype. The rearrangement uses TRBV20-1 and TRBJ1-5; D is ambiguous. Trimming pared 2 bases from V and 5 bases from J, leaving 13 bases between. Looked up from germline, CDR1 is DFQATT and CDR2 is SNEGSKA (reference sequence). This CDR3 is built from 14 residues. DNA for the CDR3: TGCAGTGCTAGAACCTTCTCGGGCGATCAGCCCCAGCATTTT. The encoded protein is CSARTFSGDQPQHF.

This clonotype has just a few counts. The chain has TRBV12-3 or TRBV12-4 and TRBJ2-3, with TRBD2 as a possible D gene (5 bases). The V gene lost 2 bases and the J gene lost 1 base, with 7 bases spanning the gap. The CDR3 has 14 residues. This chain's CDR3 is CASSLKRRTDTQYF. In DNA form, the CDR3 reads TGTGCCAGCAGTTTAAAGCGGCGCACAGATACGCAGTATTTT.

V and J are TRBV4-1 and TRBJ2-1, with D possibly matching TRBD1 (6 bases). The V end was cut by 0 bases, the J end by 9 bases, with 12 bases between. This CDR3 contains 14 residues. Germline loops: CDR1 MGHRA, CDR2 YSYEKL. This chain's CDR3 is CASSQDLTGFEQFF. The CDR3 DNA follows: TGCGCCAGCAGCCAAGACCTGACAGGTTTTGAGCAGTTCTTC.

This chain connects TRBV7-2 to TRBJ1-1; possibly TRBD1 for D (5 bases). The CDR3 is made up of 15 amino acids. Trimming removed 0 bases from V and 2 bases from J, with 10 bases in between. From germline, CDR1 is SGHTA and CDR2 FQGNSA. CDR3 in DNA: TGTGCCAGCAGCTTAGCGCTTGGGGGTAACACTGAAGCTTTCTTT. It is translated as CASSLALGGNTEAFF.

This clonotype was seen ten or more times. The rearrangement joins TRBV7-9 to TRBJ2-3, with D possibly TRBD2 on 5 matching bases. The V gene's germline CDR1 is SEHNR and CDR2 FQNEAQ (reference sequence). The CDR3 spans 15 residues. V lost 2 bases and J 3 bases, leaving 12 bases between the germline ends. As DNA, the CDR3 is TGTGCCAGCAGCTTACCGGGGAGCGGTACAGATACGCAGTATTTT. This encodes CASSLPGSGTDTQYF. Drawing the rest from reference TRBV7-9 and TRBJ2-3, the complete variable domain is DTGVSQNPRHKITKRGQNVTFRCDPISEHNRLYWYRQTLGQGPEFLTYFQNEAQLEKSRLLSDRFSAERPKGSFSTLEIQRTEQGDSAMYLCASSLPGSGTDTQYFGPGTRLTVL.

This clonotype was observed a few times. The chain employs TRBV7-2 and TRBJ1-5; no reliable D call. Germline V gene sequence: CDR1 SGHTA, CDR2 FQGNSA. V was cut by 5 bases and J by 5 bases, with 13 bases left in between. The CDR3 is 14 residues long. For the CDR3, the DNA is TGTGCCAGCAGCCTAACTAGGGTCGATCAGCCCCAGCATTTT. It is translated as CASSLTRVDQPQHF.

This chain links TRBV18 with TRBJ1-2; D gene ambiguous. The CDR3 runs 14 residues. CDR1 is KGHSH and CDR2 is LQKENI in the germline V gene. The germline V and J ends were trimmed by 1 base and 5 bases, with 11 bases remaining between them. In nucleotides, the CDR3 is TGTGCCAGCTCACCACGGCAGGAAAGATATGGCTACACCTTC. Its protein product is CASSPRQERYGYTF.

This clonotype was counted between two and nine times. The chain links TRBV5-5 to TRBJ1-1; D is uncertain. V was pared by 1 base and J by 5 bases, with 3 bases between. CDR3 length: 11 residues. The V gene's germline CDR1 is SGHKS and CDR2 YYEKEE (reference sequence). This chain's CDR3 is CASSLTTEAFF. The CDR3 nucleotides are TGTGCCAGCAGCTTGACGACTGAAGCTTTCTTT. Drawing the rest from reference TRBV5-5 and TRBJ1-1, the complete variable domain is DAGVTQSPTHLIKTRGQQVTLRCSPISGHKSVSWYQQVLGQGPQFIFQYYEKEERGRGNFPDRFSARQFPNYSSELNVNALLLGDSALYLCASSLTTEAFFGQGTRLTVV.

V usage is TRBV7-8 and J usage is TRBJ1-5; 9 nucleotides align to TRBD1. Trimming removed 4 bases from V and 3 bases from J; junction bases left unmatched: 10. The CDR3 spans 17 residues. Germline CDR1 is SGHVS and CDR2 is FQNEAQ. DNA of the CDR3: TGTGCCAGCAGCTGGACAGGGGACTGGCAGCTCAATCAGCCCCAGCATTTT. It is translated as CASSWTGDWQLNQPQHF.

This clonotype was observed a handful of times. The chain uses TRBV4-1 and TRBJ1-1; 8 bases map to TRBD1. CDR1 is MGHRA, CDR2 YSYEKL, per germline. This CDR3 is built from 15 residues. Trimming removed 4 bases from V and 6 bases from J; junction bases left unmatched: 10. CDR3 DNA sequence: TGCGCCAGCAGCCCCACCTGGACAGGGCTTTCTGAAGCTTTCTTT. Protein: CASSPTWTGLSEAFF.

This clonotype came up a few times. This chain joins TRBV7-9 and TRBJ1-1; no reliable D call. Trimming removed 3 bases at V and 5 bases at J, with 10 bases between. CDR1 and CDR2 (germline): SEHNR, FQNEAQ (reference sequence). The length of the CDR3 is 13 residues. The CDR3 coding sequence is TGTGCCAGCAGCTTTGAGGTTGAGACTGAAGCTTTCTTT. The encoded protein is CASSFEVETEAFF.

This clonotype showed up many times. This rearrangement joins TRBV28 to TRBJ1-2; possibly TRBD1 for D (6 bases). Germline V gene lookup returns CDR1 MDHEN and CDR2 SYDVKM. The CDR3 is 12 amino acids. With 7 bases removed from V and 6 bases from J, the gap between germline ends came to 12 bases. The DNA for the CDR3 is TGTGCCAGCACCGGGGGGCAGGATGGCTACACCTTC. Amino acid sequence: CASTGGQDGYTF.

The CDR3 nucleotides read TGTGCCAGCAGTCCAACTTCGGTTTTGACAGGGTCCACAGATACGCAGTATTTT. Its translation: CASSPTSVLTGSTDTQYF. The chain carries TRBV27 and TRBJ2-3; 7 positions match TRBD1. The CDR3 length is 18 residues. Trimming cost V 5 bases and J 2 bases; bases outside gene matches: 16. Germline assignment: CDR1 MNHEY and CDR2 SMNVEV (reference sequence).

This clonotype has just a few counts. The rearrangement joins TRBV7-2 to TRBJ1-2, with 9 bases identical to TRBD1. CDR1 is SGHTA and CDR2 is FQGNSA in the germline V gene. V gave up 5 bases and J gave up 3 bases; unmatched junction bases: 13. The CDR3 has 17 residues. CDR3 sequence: CASSPPGVTGGDYGYTF. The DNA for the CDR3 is TGTGCCAGCAGCCCCCCCGGGGTAACAGGGGGCGACTATGGCTACACCTTC.

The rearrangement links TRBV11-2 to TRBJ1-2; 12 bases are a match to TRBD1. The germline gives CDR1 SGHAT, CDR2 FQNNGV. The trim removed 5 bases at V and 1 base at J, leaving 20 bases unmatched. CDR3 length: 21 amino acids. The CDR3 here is CASSQASGTGGAEADNYGYTF. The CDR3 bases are TGTGCCAGCAGCCAAGCCTCCGGGACAGGGGGCGCGGAGGCGGATAACTATGGCTACACCTTC.